This T cell receptor beta chain came from a study of T cells in Graves' hyperthyroidism and ophthalmopathy. Broader study findings: The model foresaw ophthalmopathy a median roughly 6.3 months prior to onset.

V gave up 5 bases and J gave up 6 bases, with 14 bases separating them. This CDR3 is built from 13 residues. Germline-derived CDR1 and CDR2 are MDHEN and SYDVKM. Amplification yielded TCR beta CDR3 regions, with RNA transcripts as the source. Primed by the HTBI set, a first-round RT-PCR was run on the TCR CDR3. TCRdb reprocessed the multiplex PCR reads via MiXCR and lists one record per CDR3 protein. The sample includes hundreds of thousands of distinct CDR3 sequences, less than 25% of them seen just once. This clonotype was observed a handful of times. Its matching antigen is unknown. This sequence originates from a man aged 25-45 years with Graves' ophthalmopathy. Material: blood. The chain links TRBV28 to TRBJ2-7; D is possibly TRBD2 (6 bases). CDR3 amino acids: CASSPAGFSEQYF. CDR3 in DNA: TGTGCCAGCAGTCCCGCGGGGTTTAGCGAGCAGTACTTC.